A selection of T cell receptor beta chains follows, all from one sample in a study of cytomegalovirus exposure and HLA in healthy donors. Sequenced by immunoSEQ multiplex PCR; TCRdb stores in-frame clones only, minus some. The table shows some 77,000 clones, with approximately 71% occurring only once. Sequenced material: PBMCs. The receptors stem from a woman in her forties in good health and CMV-seronegative. Each CDR3 is given with its conserved first and last residue. A D gene is named only where the DNA matches it firmly. Size is stated for part of the rows, as once, few or many counts, or as a class when the clone is expanded.

j_gene: TRBJ1-1
v_gene: TRBV9
d_gene: -
abundance: once
CDR3nt: TGTGCCAGCAGCGCGGGGGGAGCCGTCACTGAAGCTTTCTTT
CDR3aa: CASSAGGAVTEAFF

j_gene: TRBJ2-1
v_gene: TRBV30
d_gene: -
abundance: -
CDR3nt: TGTGCCTGGAGCGGCGGACTCAACTACAATGAGCAGTTCTTC
CDR3aa: CAWSGGLNYNEQFF

j_gene: TRBJ2-7
v_gene: TRBV7-9
d_gene: -
abundance: -
CDR3nt: TGTGCCAGCAGCCAGGAACACCTCTACGAGCAGTACTTC
CDR3aa: CASSQEHLYEQYF

j_gene: TRBJ1-2
v_gene: TRBV7-2
d_gene: TRBD1
abundance: -
CDR3nt: TGTGCCAGCAGCTTAGGGACAGGAATCCATAACTATGGCTACACCTTC
CDR3aa: CASSLGTGIHNYGYTF

j_gene: TRBJ1-6
v_gene: TRBV28
d_gene: -
abundance: -
CDR3nt: TGTGCCAGCAGTTTATCTATTTGGGGGGGTAGTAATTCACCCCTCCACTTT
CDR3aa: CASSLSIWGGSNSPLHF

j_gene: TRBJ1-2
v_gene: TRBV19
d_gene: -
abundance: few
CDR3nt: TGTGCCAGTGAGCGGGGCAGTTATGGCTACACCTTC
CDR3aa: CASERGSYGYTF

j_gene: TRBJ1-2
v_gene: TRBV15
d_gene: TRBD1
abundance: -
CDR3nt: TGTGCCACCAGCAGGACAGGGTTCAATGGCTACACCTTC
CDR3aa: CATSRTGFNGYTF

j_gene: TRBJ2-3
v_gene: TRBV10-1
d_gene: -
abundance: -
CDR3nt: TGCGCCAGCAGTGCTAGGGGCTTAACAGATACGCAGTATTTT
CDR3aa: CASSARGLTDTQYF

j_gene: TRBJ2-7
v_gene: TRBV7-2
d_gene: TRBD1
abundance: -
CDR3nt: TGTGCCAGCAGCTTATTGGGACAGGGGTCCTACGAGCAGTACTTC
CDR3aa: CASSLLGQGSYEQYF

j_gene: TRBJ2-6
v_gene: TRBV7-3
d_gene: -
abundance: -
CDR3nt: TGTGCCAGCAGTTTACGTGCGGGGGCACAGGGAGGTGGGGCCAACGTCCTGACTTTC
CDR3aa: CASSLRAGAQGGGANVLTF

j_gene: TRBJ2-1
v_gene: TRBV5-6
d_gene: TRBD2
abundance: few
CDR3nt: TGTGCCAGCAGCGCTTATTCTAGCGGGGCGAACAATGAGCAGTTCTTC
CDR3aa: CASSAYSSGANNEQFF

j_gene: TRBJ1-5
v_gene: TRBV15
d_gene: TRBD1
abundance: -
CDR3nt: TGTGCCACCAGCGGAGGGACAGCGAGCAATCAGCCCCAGCATTTT
CDR3aa: CATSGGTASNQPQHF

j_gene: TRBJ2-5
v_gene: TRBV30
d_gene: TRBD1
abundance: once
CDR3nt: TGTGCCGGGACAGGGAGGGGAGTGGAGACCCAGTACTTC
CDR3aa: CAGTGRGVETQYF

j_gene: TRBJ1-6
v_gene: TRBV30
d_gene: -
abundance: -
CDR3nt: TGTGCCTGGAGTGTACAGGGTAATTCACCCCTCCACTTT
CDR3aa: CAWSVQGNSPLHF

j_gene: TRBJ2-1
v_gene: TRBV5-6
d_gene: TRBD2
abundance: -
CDR3nt: TGTGCCAGCACGGACGGGGGGATATACAATGAGCAGTTCTTC
CDR3aa: CASTDGGIYNEQFF

j_gene: TRBJ2-7
v_gene: TRBV9
d_gene: -
abundance: once
CDR3nt: TGTGCCAGCAGCGTAGGCCCGAGGTACGAGCAGTACTTC
CDR3aa: CASSVGPRYEQYF

j_gene: TRBJ2-7
v_gene: TRBV19
d_gene: -
abundance: -
CDR3nt: TGTGCCAGTAGTATACGCGCCGCTGAAGAGCAGTACTTC
CDR3aa: CASSIRAAEEQYF

j_gene: TRBJ2-1
v_gene: TRBV2
d_gene: TRBD2
abundance: -
CDR3nt: TGTGCCAGCAGTGAAGCATACGGGGGGGCCTACAATGAGCAGTTCTTC
CDR3aa: CASSEAYGGAYNEQFF

j_gene: TRBJ2-3
v_gene: TRBV30
d_gene: TRBD2
abundance: few
CDR3nt: TGTGCCTGGGAAGCCAGCGGGAGGACAGATACGCAGTATTTT
CDR3aa: CAWEASGRTDTQYF

j_gene: TRBJ2-3
v_gene: TRBV5-6
d_gene: -
abundance: -
CDR3nt: TGTGCCAGCAGCTTGGGGGCGGGTTTCACAGATACGCAGTATTTT
CDR3aa: CASSLGAGFTDTQYF

j_gene: TRBJ2-1
v_gene: TRBV7-3
d_gene: TRBD1
abundance: -
CDR3nt: TGTGCCAGCAGCTTTGGACAGGGGGTTTACAATGAGCAGTTCTTC
CDR3aa: CASSFGQGVYNEQFF

j_gene: TRBJ1-2
v_gene: TRBV6-5
d_gene: -
abundance: -
CDR3nt: TGTGCCAGCAGTCCAGGGGTGGGGGTCGGCGGCTACACCTTC
CDR3aa: CASSPGVGVGGYTF

j_gene: TRBJ1-2
v_gene: TRBV6-1
d_gene: -
abundance: -
CDR3nt: TGTGCCAGCAGTGAACAATTTGCGACGGGGGTGGGCTACACCTTC
CDR3aa: CASSEQFATGVGYTF

j_gene: TRBJ2-1
v_gene: TRBV6-5
d_gene: -
abundance: -
CDR3nt: TGTGCCAGCAGTTCCGGCCGGGGGAAGCCGAATGAGCAGTTCTTC
CDR3aa: CASSSGRGKPNEQFF

j_gene: TRBJ1-5
v_gene: TRBV10-3
d_gene: -
abundance: -
CDR3nt: TGTGCCATCAGCGGCCCGGGTCCCAATCAGCCCCAGCATTTT
CDR3aa: CAISGPGPNQPQHF

j_gene: TRBJ1-4
v_gene: TRBV10-3
d_gene: -
abundance: -
CDR3nt: TGTGCCATCAGTGAGTCGACAACCCCTGCAACTAATGAAAAACTGTTTTTT
CDR3aa: CAISESTTPATNEKLFF

j_gene: TRBJ2-7
v_gene: TRBV27
d_gene: -
abundance: -
CDR3nt: TGTGCCAGCTTTTCGAGCTCCTACGAGCAGTACTTC
CDR3aa: CASFSSSYEQYF

j_gene: TRBJ2-7
v_gene: TRBV6-6
d_gene: -
abundance: -
CDR3nt: TGTGCCAGCAGTTACCTGGGAGTCTACGAGCAGTACTTC
CDR3aa: CASSYLGVYEQYF

j_gene: TRBJ1-2
v_gene: TRBV7-3
d_gene: TRBD1
abundance: -
CDR3nt: TGTGCCAGCAGCTCCAGGACAGGGGATGGCTACACCTTC
CDR3aa: CASSSRTGDGYTF

j_gene: TRBJ2-7
v_gene: TRBV7-2
d_gene: TRBD1
abundance: -
CDR3nt: TGTGCCAGCAGCTCATTTGGGACAGGGGTCTCCTACGAGCAGTACTTC
CDR3aa: CASSSFGTGVSYEQYF

j_gene: TRBJ2-1
v_gene: TRBV4-3
d_gene: -
abundance: -
CDR3nt: TGCGCCAGCAGCCAAGATACCTCTAGACAGGAGCAGTTCTTC
CDR3aa: CASSQDTSRQEQFF

j_gene: TRBJ1-1
v_gene: TRBV7-9
d_gene: TRBD1
abundance: -
CDR3nt: TGTGCCAGCAGCCCTCGGACAGGGGGCCGGACTGAAGCTTTCTTT
CDR3aa: CASSPRTGGRTEAFF

j_gene: TRBJ2-3
v_gene: TRBV6-1
d_gene: -
abundance: -
CDR3nt: TGTGCCAGCAGTCAGATGACAGGCACAGATACGCAGTATTTT
CDR3aa: CASSQMTGTDTQYF

j_gene: TRBJ1-1
v_gene: TRBV5-1
d_gene: -
abundance: -
CDR3nt: TGCGCCAGCAGCTTGGGTGGGTGGCAGGGGATACCTGAAGCTTTCTTT
CDR3aa: CASSLGGWQGIPEAFF

j_gene: TRBJ2-2
v_gene: TRBV10-1
d_gene: -
abundance: few
CDR3nt: TGCGCCAGCCGATTGGACAGGAACACCGGGGAGCTGTTTTTT
CDR3aa: CASRLDRNTGELFF

j_gene: TRBJ1-1
v_gene: TRBV6-5
d_gene: -
abundance: once
CDR3nt: TGTGCCAGCAGCAACACAGTTAACACTGAAGCTTTCTTT
CDR3aa: CASSNTVNTEAFF

j_gene: TRBJ2-3
v_gene: TRBV7-3
d_gene: -
abundance: -
CDR3nt: TGTGCCAGCAGCCCTTTGCGGGGCACAGATACGCAGTATTTT
CDR3aa: CASSPLRGTDTQYF

j_gene: TRBJ1-2
v_gene: TRBV7-2
d_gene: -
abundance: -
CDR3nt: TGTGCCAGCAGCTTATTTGGGCCTTTGGACTATGGCTACACCTTC
CDR3aa: CASSLFGPLDYGYTF

j_gene: TRBJ2-3
v_gene: TRBV11-3
d_gene: TRBD2
abundance: -
CDR3nt: TGTGCCAGCAGCCTCGGGACTAGTTATCACACAGATACGCAGTATTTT
CDR3aa: CASSLGTSYHTDTQYF

j_gene: TRBJ2-1
v_gene: TRBV7-2
d_gene: TRBD2
abundance: -
CDR3nt: TGTGCCAGCAGCCTGAACCTGGGACTAGCGGGAGGGCTCAATGAGCAGTTCTTC
CDR3aa: CASSLNLGLAGGLNEQFF

j_gene: TRBJ1-1
v_gene: TRBV30
d_gene: -
abundance: -
CDR3nt: TGTGCCTGGTCCATTGGAGGGAACACTGAAGCTTTCTTT
CDR3aa: CAWSIGGNTEAFF

j_gene: TRBJ2-7
v_gene: TRBV29-1
d_gene: -
abundance: -
CDR3nt: TGCAGCGTCCATCAGGGGTCCTACGAGCAGTACTTC
CDR3aa: CSVHQGSYEQYF

j_gene: TRBJ1-1
v_gene: TRBV6-6
d_gene: -
abundance: once
CDR3nt: TGTGCCAGCAGTCGGAGTAATTCTGAAGCTTTCTTT
CDR3aa: CASSRSNSEAFF

j_gene: TRBJ1-1
v_gene: TRBV19
d_gene: -
abundance: medium-sized
CDR3nt: TGTGCCAGTAGCCCCACACAGAACACTGAAGCTTTCTTT
CDR3aa: CASSPTQNTEAFF

j_gene: TRBJ1-4
v_gene: TRBV29-1
d_gene: -
abundance: -
CDR3nt: TGCAGCGTTGGGGGGGGCGGGGGGCCTGGTGAAAAACTGTTTTTT
CDR3aa: CSVGGGGGPGEKLFF

j_gene: TRBJ2-3
v_gene: TRBV5-1
d_gene: -
abundance: few
CDR3nt: TGCGCCAGCAGCTTGGCAGCAGATACGCAGTATTTT
CDR3aa: CASSLAADTQYF

j_gene: TRBJ2-2
v_gene: TRBV29-1
d_gene: -
abundance: -
CDR3nt: TGCAGCGCTCAGGGTCCCGGAACCGGGGAGCTGTTTTTT
CDR3aa: CSAQGPGTGELFF

j_gene: TRBJ2-1
v_gene: TRBV5-1
d_gene: TRBD2
abundance: -
CDR3nt: TGCGCCAGCAGCTCGGGGACTAGCGGGAGCAATGAGCAGTTCTTC
CDR3aa: CASSSGTSGSNEQFF

j_gene: TRBJ2-5
v_gene: TRBV6-1
d_gene: TRBD2
abundance: -
CDR3nt: TGTGCCAGCAGACAGCGGGGGGGCGCGGAGACCCAGTACTTC
CDR3aa: CASRQRGGAETQYF

j_gene: TRBJ2-3
v_gene: TRBV5-1
d_gene: -
abundance: -
CDR3nt: TGCGCCAGCAGCTCCCTGGCAGGGAATGAGGCAGATACGCAGTATTTT
CDR3aa: CASSSLAGNEADTQYF

j_gene: TRBJ2-7
v_gene: TRBV25-1
d_gene: TRBD1
abundance: few
CDR3nt: TGTGCCAGCAGTGAATGGGGGACAGGGGGCTACGAGCAGTACTTC
CDR3aa: CASSEWGTGGYEQYF

j_gene: TRBJ2-7
v_gene: TRBV2
d_gene: -
abundance: -
CDR3nt: TGTGCCAGCATCCCGGGGGACTCCTCCCTCTACGAGCAGTACTTC
CDR3aa: CASIPGDSSLYEQYF

j_gene: TRBJ2-2
v_gene: TRBV27
d_gene: -
abundance: few
CDR3nt: TGTGCCAGCATGAAAGGGGTTTTGGTGAACACCGGGGAGCTGTTTTTT
CDR3aa: CASMKGVLVNTGELFF

j_gene: TRBJ1-4
v_gene: TRBV7-7
d_gene: -
abundance: -
CDR3nt: TGTGCCAGCAGCTTAGAACAGGGTGAAAAACTGTTTTTT
CDR3aa: CASSLEQGEKLFF